This TCR beta chain was obtained from a study of blood T cells in healthy people across ages. Study at large: Template switching recovered approximately one barcoded beta molecule for every two T cells.

Peripheral blood samples of around 9.5 milliliters were drawn from each donor. General study points: In these data, TCR beta diversity tracked strongly with naive T cell percentage.

This CDR3 spans 14 amino acids. Germline V lookup: CDR1 SQVTM, CDR2 ANQGSEA. Trimming removed 4 bases from V and 0 bases from J, with 12 bases in between. Combining a sample-barcoded 5' primer with a J-beta primer mix, a second PCR ran for 7 to 11 cycles. Every molecule of cDNA carried a tag from a template-switch adaptor with 12 random nucleotides. TCRdb re-analysed the 5' RACE reads in MiXCR, keeping a single row per CDR3 protein. This sample has 1.2 million to 1.5 million distinct CDR3 sequences, with 59% found just once. This clonotype has only a few counts. What it binds is not known. J is TRBJ2-5 and V is TRBV29-1; D might be TRBD1 (6 bases). The TCR originated in a man aged 18 to 29 in good health. Sequencing was performed on blood. The CDR3 here is CSVAPQGNQETQYF. As DNA, the CDR3 is TGCAGCGTTGCCCCTCAGGGGAACCAAGAGACCCAGTACTTC. The full variable domain, rest sourced from reference TRBV29-1 and TRBJ2-5, is SAVISQKPSRDICQRGTSLTIQCQVDSQVTMMFWYRQQPGQSLTLIATANQGSEATYESGFVIDKFPISRPNLTFSTLTVSNMSPEDSSIYLCSVAPQGNQETQYFGPGTRLLVL.